Listed below are T cell receptor beta chains from one sample, sequenced in a study of beta chain features in type 1 diabetes. TCRdb keeps only in-frame clones here, not all; method: immunoSEQ multiplex PCR. The sample holds under 250,000 clones, over 12% seen once. The sequenced sample consisted of naive CD4+ T cells from blood. The receptors were gathered from a woman in her forties in good health. Each CDR3 is given with its conserved first and last residue. Fields, in order: CDR3 DNA, CDR3 protein, D gene, J gene, clone size, V gene. A D gene is named only where the DNA matches it firmly. Clone size is stated in some rows and not others, as once, few, many or a class when expanded.

CDR3nt: TGTGCCAGTAGTGTTGACAGGGGAAATGAGCAGTTCTTC
CDR3aa: CASSVDRGNEQFF
d_gene: TRBD1
j_gene: TRBJ2-1
abundance: few
v_gene: TRBV19

CDR3nt: TGTGCCAGCAGCTTACGATCAGGGGTCGGAAACACCATATATTTT
CDR3aa: CASSLRSGVGNTIYF
d_gene: .
j_gene: TRBJ1-3
abundance: .
v_gene: TRBV7-9

CDR3nt: TGTGCCAGCAGCCTAACTCTACGCTTCTACGAGCAGTACTTC
CDR3aa: CASSLTLRFYEQYF
d_gene: .
j_gene: TRBJ2-7
abundance: few
v_gene: TRBV7-2

CDR3nt: TGTGCCAGCAGCTTATATCGGGACAGTGGGGGGCAGTACCAGCCCCAGCATTTT
CDR3aa: CASSLYRDSGGQYQPQHF
d_gene: TRBD1
j_gene: TRBJ1-5
abundance: few
v_gene: TRBV7-2

CDR3nt: TGTGCCAGCAGCTTAGGTACAGGACTAAACTATGGCTACACCTTC
CDR3aa: CASSLGTGLNYGYTF
d_gene: .
j_gene: TRBJ1-2
abundance: few
v_gene: TRBV7-9

CDR3nt: TGTGCCAGCAGTTTATGGGGGGGGACCGCTGAAGCTTTCTTT
CDR3aa: CASSLWGGTAEAFF
d_gene: .
j_gene: TRBJ1-1
abundance: .
v_gene: TRBV28

CDR3nt: TGCGCCAGCAGCAGACTAGATACGCAGTATTTT
CDR3aa: CASSRLDTQYF
d_gene: .
j_gene: TRBJ2-3
abundance: few
v_gene: TRBV5-1

CDR3nt: TGCGCCAGCAGCTGGGGGGGCAGCTACGAGCAGTACTTC
CDR3aa: CASSWGGSYEQYF
d_gene: .
j_gene: TRBJ2-7
abundance: once
v_gene: TRBV5-1

CDR3nt: TGTGCCATCATTAACCGACAGGGGAGGAATTTGAATGAGCAGTTCTTC
CDR3aa: CAIINRQGRNLNEQFF
d_gene: TRBD1
j_gene: TRBJ2-1
abundance: few
v_gene: TRBV10-3

CDR3nt: TGTGCCAGCAGCTCCCAGGGAACTCAGCCCCAGCATTTT
CDR3aa: CASSSQGTQPQHF
d_gene: .
j_gene: TRBJ1-5
abundance: few
v_gene: TRBV7-9

CDR3nt: TGTGCCAGCTCACCAAGGACAGGGGGCGAAGGCTACACCTTC
CDR3aa: CASSPRTGGEGYTF
d_gene: TRBD1
j_gene: TRBJ1-2
abundance: few
v_gene: TRBV18

CDR3nt: TGTGCTAACCGGCGTGGGACTAGCGGGGTAGAGACCCAGTACTTC
CDR3aa: CANRRGTSGVETQYF
d_gene: TRBD2
j_gene: TRBJ2-5
abundance: .
v_gene: TRBV2

CDR3nt: TGTGCCAGCAGCGTCGAGGGTTACTATGGCTACACCTTC
CDR3aa: CASSVEGYYGYTF
d_gene: .
j_gene: TRBJ1-2
abundance: .
v_gene: TRBV9

CDR3nt: TGTGCCAGCAGCGAAGACATTTCCTATAATTCACCCCTCCACTTT
CDR3aa: CASSEDISYNSPLHF
d_gene: .
j_gene: TRBJ1-6
abundance: .
v_gene: TRBV2

CDR3nt: TGTGCCAGCAGCCTTGACAGGTCCAGGGAGTATTTT
CDR3aa: CASSLDRSREYF
d_gene: .
j_gene: TRBJ2-3
abundance: few
v_gene: TRBV5-4

CDR3nt: TGTGCCAGCAGCCCGAACCCGGGTTACACCGGGGAGCTGTTTTTT
CDR3aa: CASSPNPGYTGELFF
d_gene: .
j_gene: TRBJ2-2
abundance: few
v_gene: TRBV7-8

CDR3nt: TGTGCCAGCAGTGGGAGGGTGGCCACCGGGGAGCTGTTTTTT
CDR3aa: CASSGRVATGELFF
d_gene: TRBD2
j_gene: TRBJ2-2
abundance: .
v_gene: TRBV6-5

CDR3nt: TGTGCCAGCAGCTTAGTGGGTCGCAGGGAGGTAACCAAAAACATTCAGTACTTC
CDR3aa: CASSLVGRREVTKNIQYF
d_gene: .
j_gene: TRBJ2-4
abundance: .
v_gene: TRBV7-2

CDR3nt: TGTGCCAGCAGTTTGTATAGGGGGTTGGGAGAGACCCAGTACTTC
CDR3aa: CASSLYRGLGETQYF
d_gene: .
j_gene: TRBJ2-5
abundance: few
v_gene: TRBV28

CDR3nt: TGTGCCAGCAGCTTAGGAGACAGCCCTGATCAGCCCCAGCATTTT
CDR3aa: CASSLGDSPDQPQHF
d_gene: .
j_gene: TRBJ1-5
abundance: few
v_gene: TRBV11-2

CDR3nt: TGCGCCAGCAGCTTGGTGGGGGCCGGAAACACAGATACGCAGTATTTT
CDR3aa: CASSLVGAGNTDTQYF
d_gene: .
j_gene: TRBJ2-3
abundance: .
v_gene: TRBV5-1

CDR3nt: TGCGCCAGCAGCCCTTCCGGGGACAGGGGATCCTACAATGAGCAGTTCTTC
CDR3aa: CASSPSGDRGSYNEQFF
d_gene: TRBD1
j_gene: TRBJ2-1
abundance: few
v_gene: TRBV5-1

CDR3nt: TGTGCCAGCAGCCTCCGGTGGACCGGGGAGCTGTTTTTT
CDR3aa: CASSLRWTGELFF
d_gene: .
j_gene: TRBJ2-2
abundance: .
v_gene: TRBV6-5

CDR3nt: TGTGCCAGTAGTGCAGGGACATTGGGCACAGATACGCAGTATTTT
CDR3aa: CASSAGTLGTDTQYF
d_gene: .
j_gene: TRBJ2-3
abundance: few
v_gene: TRBV19

CDR3nt: TGTGCCAGCAGCCGGGACAGGGGGCCCGAGCAGTACTTC
CDR3aa: CASSRDRGPEQYF
d_gene: TRBD1
j_gene: TRBJ2-7
abundance: few
v_gene: TRBV7-2